The next 5 T cell receptor beta chains were all read from a single sample in a study of glioma-infiltrating T cells after dendritic cell vaccination (dated by TCRdb to the mid-2010s). The library came from the immunoSEQ multiplex PCR assay. The clones in this table, taken by TCRdb from immuneACCESS, are in-frame only. Not every clone is retained; where verified, under half of the shortfall comes from an unresolved V gene, and the cause of the rest is unknown. Present in this sample are roughly 85,000 clones, around 85% of which were seen just once. The ten largest make up 7.5% to 8.5% of the sample. The sample's time point label, in plain terms: after dendritic cell vaccination, including at tumor progression/relapse. The sequencing used blood, collected after dendritic cell vaccination. Receptor source: a human donor with glioblastoma.

Here the CDR3 DNA reads TGTGCCAGCAGTACCGGGACACCTACCTACGAGCAGTACTTC. As protein: CASSTGTPTYEQYF. The rearrangement links TRBV28 to TRBJ2-7; TRBD1 might be the D (6 bases). Germline V lookup: CDR1 MDHEN, CDR2 SYDVKM. This CDR3 spans 14 amino acids. Trimming removed 5 bases at V and 2 bases at J, with 13 bases between.

The chain links TRBV7-2 to TRBJ2-5, with 7 bases fitting TRBD2. Trimming removed 1 base from V and 4 bases from J; junction bases left unmatched: 6. CDR1 and CDR2 (germline): SGHTA, FQGNSA. The length of the CDR3 is 15 residues. For the CDR3, the DNA is TGTGCCAGCAGCTTAGGGGGAGGGCTAGCAGAGACCCAGTACTTC. This gives the protein CASSLGGGLAETQYF.

The chain combines TRBV5-6 with TRBJ2-2, with 12 bases matching TRBD2. The germline CDR1 and CDR2 sequences are SGHDT and YYEEEE. V gave up 2 bases and J gave up 3 bases; unmatched junction bases: 5. This CDR3 contains 17 residues. CDR3 protein: CASSLSSGRAYTGELFF. The DNA for the CDR3 is TGTGCCAGCAGCTTATCTAGCGGGAGGGCCTACACCGGGGAGCTGTTTTTT.

CDR3 loop: CASSPIGQSEDYGYTF. DNA for the CDR3: TGTGCCAGCAGCCCGATAGGACAGTCAGAAGACTATGGCTACACCTTC. This sequence joins TRBV11-2 and TRBJ1-2; D perhaps matches TRBD1 (6 bases). In germline, CDR1 is SGHAT, CDR2 FQNNGV. The V end lost 5 bases, the J end lost 3 bases, and 19 bases lay between the germline ends. The CDR3 totals 16 residues. Supplemented by reference TRBV11-2 and TRBJ1-2, the full variable domain reads EAGVAQSPRYKIIEKRQSVAFWCNPISGHATLYWYQQILGQGPKLLIQFQNNGVVDDSQLPKDRFSAERLKGVDSTLKIQPAKLEDSAVYLCASSPIGQSEDYGYTFGSGTRLTVV.

The chain joins TRBV27 to TRBJ2-5; D remains unclear. The DNA end is a closer match to TRBJ2-7, so the J assignment may be wrong. The CDR3 covers 12 residues. Per germline, CDR1 MNHEY and CDR2 SMNVEV (reference sequence). The CDR3 sequence is CASSPGFNEQYF. The CDR3 DNA is TGTGCCAGCAGTCCCGGTTTCAACGAGCAGTACTTC.